The clone carrying this T cell receptor (beta chain) was recorded many times. Both TRBC1 and TRBC2 were covered by a beta constant-region primer of two equimolar oligonucleotides. Ligated cDNA was amplified by four rounds of PCR with nested alpha and beta constant-region primers and SP2. TCRdb fed the UMI-ligation and nested PCR reads into MiXCR, producing one record per CDR3 protein. Here the sample spans 8,500 to 10,000 distinct CDR3 sequences, 5.5% to 6.5% being singletons. This entry comes from a study of naive and memory T cell subsets. V shed 6 bases and J 4 bases; nucleotides not matched to a gene: 13. In germline, CDR1 is DFQATT, CDR2 SNEGSKA (reference sequence). This CDR3 is 15 amino acids long.

The material sequenced was CD4+ TEMRA cells from blood. This sample's subset: effector memory re-expressing CD45RA, CD45RA+ CD27-. The clonotype comes from a human donor in good health. The chain carries TRBV20-1 and TRBJ2-3; 7 bases are a match to TRBD2. This CDR3 is CSAARGLVMADTQYF. CDR3 coding DNA: TGCAGTGCCGCTCGCGGACTAGTAATGGCAGATACGCAGTATTTT.